A single sample is the source of the 17 T cell receptor beta chains below, sequenced in a study of blood T cells in healthy people across ages. Primers used in a second PCR of roughly 6 to 12 cycles were a sample-barcoded 5' primer and a J-beta primer mix. TCRdb re-analysed the 5' RACE reads in MiXCR, keeping a single row per CDR3 protein. The sample holds under 1,100,000 distinct CDR3 sequences, roughly 24% seen once. The same sample was also studied in work on T cells of mothers and their children.

The sequenced sample consisted of blood. These receptors came from a girl between 2 and 10 years old in good health.

This clonotype was picked up a small number of times. This chain connects TRBV5-6 to TRBJ2-7, with 8 bases lining up with TRBD1. Unmatched junction bases numbered 8, after V lost 2 bases and J lost 4 bases. In germline, CDR1 is SGHDT, CDR2 YYEEEE. The CDR3 has 15 residues. The CDR3 DNA reads TGTGCCAGCAGCTTTTTGGGACAGGTAATTTACGAGCAGTACTTC. This gives the protein CASSFLGQVIYEQYF.

This clonotype was detected only a few times. The chain recombines TRBV5-8 with TRBJ2-7, with no clear D. The CDR3 is 17 residues long. Looked up from germline, CDR1 is SGHTS and CDR2 is YDEGEE. The germline V and J ends were trimmed by 4 bases and 0 bases, with 20 bases remaining between them. The CDR3 protein is CASSQTHQVRSSYEQYF. CDR3 nucleotide sequence: TGTGCCAGCAGCCAGACTCATCAGGTTCGTAGCTCCTACGAGCAGTACTTC.

This clonotype was detected a few times. The chain recombines TRBV11-2 with TRBJ2-2; D tentatively reads TRBD1 or TRBD2 (6 bases each). The germline V and J ends were trimmed by 5 bases and 5 bases, with 27 bases remaining between them. The CDR3 runs to 19 residues. Germline CDR1 and CDR2: SGHAT and FQNNGV. Here the CDR3 reads CASSHPSGSGDARTGELFF. CDR3 bases: TGTGCCAGCAGCCATCCCAGCGGGTCAGGGGATGCAAGGACCGGGGAGCTGTTTTTT.

This clonotype has only a few counts. This chain uses TRBV5-5 with TRBJ2-7, with 10 nucleotides matching TRBD1. The germline gives CDR1 SGHKS, CDR2 YYEKEE (reference sequence). Unmatched junction bases numbered 9, after V lost 6 bases and J lost 3 bases. The CDR3 extends over 15 amino acids. CDR3 nucleotide sequence: TGTGCCAGCACCCCTGGGACAGGGGATTACTACGAGCAGTACTTC. It translates to CASTPGTGDYYEQYF. Full variable domain (missing parts from reference TRBV5-5 and TRBJ2-7): DAGVTQSPTHLIKTRGQQVTLRCSPISGHKSVSWYQQVLGQGPQFIFQYYEKEERGRGNFPDRFSARQFPNYSSELNVNALLLGDSALYLCASTPGTGDYYEQYFGPGTRLTVT.

In this sample, this clonotype turned up a few times. A read error may produce the germline difference seen at one junction end. V is TRBV6-2 or TRBV6-3 and J is TRBJ1-2; 9 bases match TRBD1. The V gene's germline CDR1 is MNHEY and CDR2 SVGEGT. The CDR3 has 12 residues. The CDR3 bases are TGTGCCAGCAGTTACGGTCTCGGACAGGGGTTCTTC. Translated: CASSYGLGQGFF.

This clonotype appeared a few times. The chain carries TRBV3-1 and TRBJ2-6; D unresolved. The CDR3 extends over 18 amino acids. V was cut by 2 bases and J by 1 base, with 15 bases left in between. Germline CDR1 is LGHDT and CDR2 is YNNKEL (reference sequence). The CDR3 DNA follows: TGTGCCAGCAGCCAACTCCCGGGTACATGGTCTGGGGCCAACGTCCTGACTTTC. This encodes CASSQLPGTWSGANVLTF. The full variable domain, its missing parts supplied by reference TRBV3-1 and TRBJ2-6, is DTAVSQTPKYLVTQMGNDKSIKCEQNLGHDTMYWYKQDSKKFLKIMFSYNNKELIINETVPNRFSPKSPDKAHLNLHINSLELGDSAVYFCASSQLPGTWSGANVLTFGAGSRLTVL.

This sequence joins TRBV5-1 and TRBJ2-7; 7 bases are shared with TRBD1. Near its end, the DNA agrees better with TRBJ2-5, so the J call may be wrong. The CDR3 consists of 15 residues. Germline-derived CDR1 and CDR2 are SGHRS and YFSETQ. The CDR3 protein is CASSLDGQAVETQYF. In DNA, the CDR3 is TGCGCCAGCAGCTTGGATGGACAGGCGGTAGAGACCCAGTACTTC.

This clonotype was counted at least ten times. The chain joins TRBV20-1 to TRBJ2-3; D is possibly TRBD2 (6 bases). Germline V gives CDR1 DFQATT, CDR2 SNEGSKA (reference sequence). Trimming removed 5 bases at V and 0 bases at J, with 6 bases between. This CDR3 spans 12 amino acids. CDR3 nucleotides: TGCAGTGCTGGGACTAGCACAGATACGCAGTATTTT. This gives the protein CSAGTSTDTQYF.

This clonotype was counted between two and nine times. V usage is TRBV5-1 and J usage is TRBJ2-5, with D unresolved. The CDR3 sequence is 15 residues long. With 1 base removed from V and 2 bases from J, the gap between germline ends came to 12 bases. Germline CDR1 and CDR2: SGHRS and YFSETQ. CDR3 protein: CASSLIQSTQETQYF. The DNA of the CDR3 is TGCGCCAGCAGCTTGATCCAGTCAACGCAAGAGACCCAGTACTTC.

The chain uses TRBV29-1 and TRBJ1-1; weak D call: TRBD1 (6 bases). The V gene lost 4 bases and the J gene lost 5 bases, with 14 bases spanning the gap. The germline gives CDR1 SQVTM, CDR2 ANQGSEA. The CDR3 totals 13 residues. The CDR3, as DNA: TGCAGCGTTGGGACACACCAGGGGACTGAAGCTTTCTTT. This gives the protein CSVGTHQGTEAFF.

The chain links TRBV4-3 to TRBJ2-3; D is ambiguous. CDR3 length equals 13 residues. Deletions cut 4 bases from V and 6 bases from J, with 11 bases between. Per germline, CDR1 LGHNA and CDR2 YSLEER. The chain's CDR3 is CASSPRRSDTQYF. The CDR3 DNA reads as TGCGCCAGCAGCCCCCGGCGGTCGGATACGCAGTATTTT.

The V call is TRBV4-1, the J call TRBJ2-3; D perhaps matches TRBD2 (5 bases). Looked up from germline, CDR1 is MGHRA and CDR2 is YSYEKL. The CDR3 has 14 residues. With 4 bases removed from V and 1 base from J, the gap between germline ends came to 9 bases. The CDR3 nucleotides read TGCGCCAGCAGCCCGGGTAGCGGCACAGATACGCAGTATTTT. Amino acid sequence: CASSPGSGTDTQYF.

As concerns this clonotype: A much bigger clone sits one base away, suggesting this may be a read error. The chain recombines TRBV4-1 with TRBJ2-5, with a possible D match to TRBD2 (5 bases). CDR1 is MGHRA and CDR2 is YSYEKL in the germline V gene. The CDR3 length is 16 residues. The CDR3 spells CTSSRMEAPTQETQYF. The CDR3 nucleotides read TGCACCAGCAGCCGAATGGAGGCCCCGACCCAAGAGACCCAGTACTTC.

This clonotype has only a few counts. V and J are TRBV6-1 and TRBJ1-2; 7 bases align to TRBD1. The CDR3 contains 13 residues. Looked up from germline, CDR1 is MNHNS and CDR2 is SASEGT. The ends lost 6 bases at V and 4 bases at J; junction bases unmatched: 5. In nucleotides, the CDR3 is TGTGCCAGCAGGCAGACAGGGCGCTATGGCTACACCTTC. Translated: CASRQTGRYGYTF.

V usage is TRBV20-1 and J usage is TRBJ2-5; 9 nucleotides line up with TRBD2. Trimming cost V 3 bases and J 5 bases; bases outside gene matches: 4. Germline V gene data show CDR1 as DFQATT and CDR2 as SNEGSKA (reference sequence). This CDR3 contains 13 residues. Here the CDR3 reads CSASQSGRETQYF. The CDR3 nucleotides are TGCAGTGCTAGCCAAAGCGGGAGGGAGACCCAGTACTTC.

This clonotype has only a few counts. This sequence joins TRBV29-1 and TRBJ2-5; 8 bases match TRBD2. The DNA end is more similar to TRBJ2-7, so the J call may be wrong. The CDR3 extends over 12 amino acids. Germline CDR1 is SQVTM and CDR2 is ANQGSEA. DNA for the CDR3: TGCAGCGCCGGGACTAGCTCCTACGAGCAGTACTTC. Translating it yields CSAGTSSYEQYF.

The genes are TRBV25-1 and TRBJ1-4; no definite D call. Trimming left V 3 bases short and J 13 bases short, with 9 bases between. This CDR3 is built from 11 residues. Germline V gene sequence: CDR1 MGHDK, CDR2 SYGVNS. Here the CDR3 reads CASSDGLALFF. CDR3 DNA sequence: TGTGCCAGCAGTGACGGGCTAGCACTGTTTTTT.